This T cell receptor (beta chain) is from a study of lymphopenia after photon versus proton radiotherapy. Points from the study as a whole: Relative stability marked proton patients; photon patients lost diversity and naive cells. Survival link was tested only in deceased patients; proton benefit remains a possibility. Oligoclonal CD8+ Temra expansion after nadir drove photon patients' diversity drop. A bigger post-nadir fall in TCR diversity correlated inversely with survival time in deceased patients.

In regard to this clone: What it binds is not known.

CDR1 and CDR2 from the germline V gene are KGHSH and LQKENI. Trimming left V 0 bases short and J 5 bases short, with 11 bases between. The CDR3 spans 15 residues. Clones were sequenced by immunoSEQ multiplex PCR, and TCRdb holds only the in-frame ones, with some missing. The sample lists some 170,000 clones, approximately 91% occurring once. The chain couples TRBV18 to TRBJ1-5; maybe TRBD1 (5 bases). This receptor was identified in a man in his fifties or sixties with gastric cancer. Material: peripheral blood, obtained from a patient treated with photon-based radiotherapy. CDR3 in amino acids: CASSPPGGKYQPQHF. In DNA, the CDR3 is TGTGCCAGCTCACCACCGGGGGGGAAGTATCAGCCCCAGCATTTT.